The next 17 T cell receptor beta chains were all read from a single sample in a study of cytomegalovirus exposure and HLA in healthy donors. The PCR used 60 Vbeta and 13 Jbeta primers. Profiled with immunoSEQ multiplex PCR; TCRdb holds only in-frame clones, not every one. The table records about 100,000 clones, around 85% of them present only once. The sample comprised PBMCs. These receptors all come from a young man in good health and CMV-seronegative.

This sequence joins TRBV4-1 and TRBJ2-6; D is possibly TRBD1 (6 bases). Germline V gives CDR1 MGHRA, CDR2 YSYEKL. The CDR3 is 19 residues long. V lost 2 bases and J 1 base, leaving 18 bases between the germline ends. The CDR3 coding sequence is TGCGCCAGCAGCCAACCAACAGGGTCCCGTTTTTCTGGGGCCAACGTCCTGACTTTC. This translates into CASSQPTGSRFSGANVLTF.

The CDR3 nucleotides read TGTGCCAGCAGACCTACCGGGACATTAGCCTACGAGCAGTACTTC. Encoded protein: CASRPTGTLAYEQYF. V is TRBV7-9 and J is TRBJ2-7; possible D gene TRBD1, 6 bases. The V end lost 6 bases, the J end lost 2 bases, and 17 bases lay between the germline ends. Germline V gene lookup returns CDR1 SEHNR and CDR2 FQNEAQ (reference sequence). The length of the CDR3 is 15 residues.

The chain recombines TRBV30 with TRBJ2-3; maybe TRBD2 (7 bases). Germline lookup yields CDR1 GTSNPN and CDR2 SVGIG (reference sequence). Trimming pared 2 bases from V and 0 bases from J, leaving 24 bases between. This CDR3 is 19 amino acids long. The CDR3 sequence is CAWSFTRGGGQFSTDTQYF. For the CDR3, the DNA is TGTGCCTGGAGTTTCACTAGAGGGGGAGGGCAATTCAGCACAGATACGCAGTATTTT.

The genes are TRBV6-5 and TRBJ2-1; D perhaps matches TRBD2 (5 bases). From germline, CDR1 is MNHEY and CDR2 SVGAGI. The CDR3 is 15 residues long. Trimming took 5 bases from V and 3 from J, leaving 14 bases between them. DNA for the CDR3: TGTGCCAGCAGTCCCCCGTTGGCGGGCTACAATGAGCAGTTCTTC. This gives the protein CASSPPLAGYNEQFF.

The rearrangement joins TRBV4-1 to TRBJ2-7; the match to TRBD2 covers 9 bases. The CDR3 contains 15 residues. The V gene end was trimmed by 0 bases and the J gene end by 3 bases; junction bases not matched to a gene: 3. CDR1 is MGHRA and CDR2 is YSYEKL in the germline V gene. The CDR3 DNA is TGCGCCAGCAGCCAAGACCCTAGCGGGGTCTACGAGCAGTACTTC. Its protein product is CASSQDPSGVYEQYF.

The J gene is TRBJ2-2, the V gene TRBV6-4; TRBD1 aligns across 8 bases. Germline assignment: CDR1 MRHNA and CDR2 SNTAGT. J was trimmed by 4 bases and V by 6 bases; bases with no gene match: 4. The CDR3 covers 14 residues. The CDR3 here is CASSPQGATGELFF. As DNA, the CDR3 is TGTGCCAGCAGCCCTCAGGGGGCCACCGGGGAGCTGTTTTTT.

The rearrangement uses TRBV29-1 and TRBJ2-3; the match to TRBD1 covers 10 bases. The CDR3 runs to 14 residues. V dropped 7 bases and J dropped 4; count of bases not matched to a gene: 8. Germline V CDR1 and CDR2: SQVTM, ANQGSEA. The CDR3 region has the DNA TGCAGCGCCAGACAGGGGGCGCTTTCAGATACGCAGTATTTT. Translated: CSARQGALSDTQYF.

V gene TRBV30 combines with J gene TRBJ2-3, with D unresolved. Germline CDR1 GTSNPN, CDR2 SVGIG (reference sequence). The ends were cut back, 6 bases at V and 0 bases at J, with 10 bases in the middle. The CDR3 consists of 13 residues. DNA for the CDR3: TGTGCCTGTACGGGTACTAGCACAGATACGCAGTATTTT. Protein sequence: CACTGTSTDTQYF.

The chain employs TRBV29-1 and TRBJ2-1; TRBD2 agrees at 10 bases. The CDR3 covers 15 residues. The germline V gene encodes CDR1 SQVTM and CDR2 ANQGSEA. V was clipped by 5 bases and J by 7 bases; unmatched bases: 11. CDR3 nucleotide sequence: TGCAGCGTTCAAAGGGGACTAGCGCTGGGGAATGAGCAGTTCTTC. Protein product: CSVQRGLALGNEQFF.

The chain recombines TRBV4-1 with TRBJ2-7; 7 positions agree with TRBD1. The CDR3 spans 17 residues. In germline, CDR1 is MGHRA, CDR2 YSYEKL. V trimming: 3 bases; J trimming: 1 base; junction bases outside the gene matches: 12. The CDR3 spells CASSQGRQGARSYEQYF. CDR3 coding DNA: TGCGCCAGCAGCCAGGGCAGACAGGGTGCCCGATCCTACGAGCAGTACTTC.

This clone has just one count. The chain has TRBV2 and TRBJ2-3; possibly TRBD2 for D (6 bases). Germline V gene data show CDR1 as SNHLY and CDR2 as FYNNEI. V lost 0 bases and J lost 4, with 8 bases in between. This CDR3 has 14 amino acids. The CDR3 sequence is CASSEAGGPDTQYF. The CDR3 DNA follows: TGTGCCAGCAGTGAAGCGGGGGGACCAGATACGCAGTATTTT.

The V gene is TRBV9, the J gene TRBJ2-3; D may be TRBD2 (5 bases). V lost 4 bases and J 6 bases, leaving 9 bases between the germline ends. This CDR3 spans 12 amino acids. CDR1 and CDR2 from the germline V gene are SGDLS and YYNGEE. The CDR3 spells CASSLPGDTQYF. CDR3 sequence (DNA): TGTGCCAGCAGCCTCCCGGGGGATACGCAGTATTTT.

The chain employs TRBV6-4 and TRBJ1-5; D remains unclear. Germline V CDR1 and CDR2: MRHNA, SNTAGT. This CDR3 region has 13 residues. V was clipped by 2 bases and J by 6 bases, with 8 bases between them. CDR3 sequence reads: CASSDVGGQPQHF. The CDR3 bases are TGTGCCAGCAGTGACGTCGGAGGTCAGCCCCAGCATTTT.

Turning to this clone: One end of the junction is discordant with germline, which a read error may explain. V and J are TRBV27 and TRBJ1-4; D is perhaps TRBD1 (5 bases). CDR3 length: 13 amino acids. Germline-derived CDR1 and CDR2 are MNHEY and SMNVEV (reference sequence). CDR3 sequence: CASSSPGGERLFF. The CDR3, as DNA: TGTGCCAGCAGTTCCCCCGGAGGGGAAAGACTGTTTTTT.

The CDR3 nucleotides read TGTGCCAGCAGTTTAAAAAGGGGTGAAAAACTGTTTTTT. The encoded protein is CASSLKRGEKLFF. The genes are TRBV28 and TRBJ1-4; tentative D call: TRBD1 (5 bases). Germline V gene data show CDR1 as MDHEN and CDR2 as SYDVKM. Trimming took 2 bases from V and 7 from J, leaving 8 bases between them. The CDR3 extends over 13 amino acids.

The rearrangement uses TRBV30 and TRBJ1-4, with D unresolved. CDR1 is GTSNPN and CDR2 is SVGIG in the germline V gene (reference sequence). This CDR3 is 11 amino acids long. Trimming removed 3 bases at V and 7 bases at J, with 6 bases between. CDR3 bases: TGTGCCTGGAGAATAGTTGAAAAACTGTTTTTT. It specifies CAWRIVEKLFF.

This clone was counted a few times. J is TRBJ2-7 and V is TRBV7-9; unclear D gene. The germline CDR1 and CDR2 sequences are SEHNR and FQNEAQ (reference sequence). The CDR3 has 14 residues. Trimming took off 1 base at V and 7 bases at J, with 14 bases between the two ends. DNA for the CDR3: TGTGCCAGCAGCTTAGGTGTAGCCTTGGAAGAGCAGTACTTC. Translated, it gives CASSLGVALEEQYF.